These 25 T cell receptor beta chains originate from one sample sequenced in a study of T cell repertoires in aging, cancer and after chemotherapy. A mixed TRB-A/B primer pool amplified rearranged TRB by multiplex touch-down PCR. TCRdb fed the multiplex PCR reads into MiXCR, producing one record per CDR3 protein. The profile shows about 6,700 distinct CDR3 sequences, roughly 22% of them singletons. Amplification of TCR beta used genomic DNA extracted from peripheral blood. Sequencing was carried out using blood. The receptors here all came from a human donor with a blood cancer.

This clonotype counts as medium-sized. The CDR3 DNA reads TGTGCCACCAGCAGGGACATTTCTGGCGGCTACACCTTC. It codes for CATSRDISGGYTF. The chain has TRBV15 and TRBJ1-2; the D gene is possibly TRBD1 (5 bases). V was clipped by 3 bases and J by 8 bases, with 13 bases between them. CDR1 LNHNV and CDR2 YYDKDF come from the germline V gene (reference sequence). The CDR3 runs to 13 residues.

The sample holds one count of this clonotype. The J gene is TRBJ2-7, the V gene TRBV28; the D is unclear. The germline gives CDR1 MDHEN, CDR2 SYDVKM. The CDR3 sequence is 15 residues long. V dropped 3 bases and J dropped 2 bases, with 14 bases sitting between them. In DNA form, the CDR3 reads TGTGCCAGCAGTTTCAGGACCCGCTTGGCCTACGAGCAGTACTTC. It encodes CASSFRTRLAYEQYF.

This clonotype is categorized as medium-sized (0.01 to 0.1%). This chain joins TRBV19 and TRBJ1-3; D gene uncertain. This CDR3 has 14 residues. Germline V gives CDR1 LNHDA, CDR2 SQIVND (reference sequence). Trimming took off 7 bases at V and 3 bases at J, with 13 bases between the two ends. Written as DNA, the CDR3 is TGTGCCAGTACCAGTACCTTGGTTGGAAACACCATATATTTT. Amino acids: CASTSTLVGNTIYF. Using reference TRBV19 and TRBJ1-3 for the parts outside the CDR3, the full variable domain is DGGITQSPKYLFRKEGQNVTLSCEQNLNHDAMYWYRQDPGQGLRLIYYSQIVNDFQKGDIAEGYSVSREKKESFPLTVTSAQKNPTAFYLCASTSTLVGNTIYFGEGSWLTVV.

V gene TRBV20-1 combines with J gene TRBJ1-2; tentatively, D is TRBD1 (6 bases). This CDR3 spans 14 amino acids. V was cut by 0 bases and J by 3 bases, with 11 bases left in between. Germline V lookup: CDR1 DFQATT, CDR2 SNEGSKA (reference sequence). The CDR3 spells CSAREGGSDYGYTF. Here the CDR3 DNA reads TGCAGTGCTAGAGAAGGGGGATCAGACTATGGCTACACCTTC.

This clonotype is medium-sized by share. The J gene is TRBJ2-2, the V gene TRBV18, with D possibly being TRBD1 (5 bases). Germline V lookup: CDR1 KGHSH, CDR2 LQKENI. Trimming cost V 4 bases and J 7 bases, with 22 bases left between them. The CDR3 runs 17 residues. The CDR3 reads CASSLLILRGQSGELFF. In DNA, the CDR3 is TGTGCCAGCTCACTCTTGATCCTAAGGGGCCAGAGCGGGGAGCTGTTTTTT.

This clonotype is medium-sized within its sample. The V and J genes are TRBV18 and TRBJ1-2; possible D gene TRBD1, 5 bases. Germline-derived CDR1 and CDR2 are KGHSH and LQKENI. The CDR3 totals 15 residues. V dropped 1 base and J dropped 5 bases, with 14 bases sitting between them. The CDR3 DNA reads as TGTGCCAGCTCACCACTGGAGGGGATAGCTTATGGCTACACCTTC. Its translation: CASSPLEGIAYGYTF.

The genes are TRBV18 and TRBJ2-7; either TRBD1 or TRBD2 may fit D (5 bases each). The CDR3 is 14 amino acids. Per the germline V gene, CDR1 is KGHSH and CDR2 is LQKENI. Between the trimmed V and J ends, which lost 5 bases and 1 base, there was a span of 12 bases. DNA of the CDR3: TGTGCCAGCTCAGGGGCTAGCACGTCCTACGAGCAGTACTTC. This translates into CASSGASTSYEQYF.

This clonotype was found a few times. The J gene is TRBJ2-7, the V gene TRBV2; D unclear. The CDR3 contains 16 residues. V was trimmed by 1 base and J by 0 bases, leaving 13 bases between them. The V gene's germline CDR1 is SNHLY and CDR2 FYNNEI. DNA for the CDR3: TGTGCCAGCAGTGAAGTTATGGGTAAAACCTCCTACGAGCAGTACTTC. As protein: CASSEVMGKTSYEQYF.

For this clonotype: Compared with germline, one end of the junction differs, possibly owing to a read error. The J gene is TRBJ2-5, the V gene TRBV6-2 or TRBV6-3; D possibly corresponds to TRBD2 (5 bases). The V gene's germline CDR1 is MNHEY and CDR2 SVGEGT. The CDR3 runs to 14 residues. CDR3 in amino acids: CTSSLGRAPETQYF. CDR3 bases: TGTACCAGCTCACTAGGACGGGCCCCGGAGACCCAGTACTTC.

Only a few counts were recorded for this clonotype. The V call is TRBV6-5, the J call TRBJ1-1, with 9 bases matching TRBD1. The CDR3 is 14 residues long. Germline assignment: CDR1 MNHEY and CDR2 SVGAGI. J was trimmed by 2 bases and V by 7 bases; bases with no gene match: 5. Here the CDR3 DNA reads TGTGCCAGCAAATTGGACAGGGGAAACACTGAAGCTTTCTTT. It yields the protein CASKLDRGNTEAFF.

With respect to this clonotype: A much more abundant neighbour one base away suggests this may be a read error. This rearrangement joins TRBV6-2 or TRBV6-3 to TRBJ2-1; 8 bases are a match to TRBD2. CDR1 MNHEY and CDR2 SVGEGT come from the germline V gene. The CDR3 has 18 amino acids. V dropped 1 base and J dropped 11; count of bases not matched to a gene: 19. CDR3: CASSYFPTTSGGANKQFF. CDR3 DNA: TGTGCCAGCAGTTACTTCCCAACTACATCGGGAGGGGCAAATAAGCAGTTCTTC.

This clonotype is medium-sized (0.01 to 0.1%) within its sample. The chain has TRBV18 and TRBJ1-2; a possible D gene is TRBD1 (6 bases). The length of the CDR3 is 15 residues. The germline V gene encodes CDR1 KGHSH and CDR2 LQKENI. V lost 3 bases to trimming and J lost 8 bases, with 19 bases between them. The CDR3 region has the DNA TGTGCCAGCTCACCTACGACAGGTCAGGTGGAGGGCTACACCTTC. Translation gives CASSPTTGQVEGYTF.

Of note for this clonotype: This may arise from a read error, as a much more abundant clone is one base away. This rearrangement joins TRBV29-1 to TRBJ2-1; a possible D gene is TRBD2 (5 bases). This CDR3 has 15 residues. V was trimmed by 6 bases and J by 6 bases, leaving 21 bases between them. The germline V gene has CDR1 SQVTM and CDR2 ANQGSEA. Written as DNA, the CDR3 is TGCAGCGTCCGCTTGATAGGGAGCATGGGCAATGAGCAGTTCTTC. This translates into CSVRLIGSMGNEQFF.

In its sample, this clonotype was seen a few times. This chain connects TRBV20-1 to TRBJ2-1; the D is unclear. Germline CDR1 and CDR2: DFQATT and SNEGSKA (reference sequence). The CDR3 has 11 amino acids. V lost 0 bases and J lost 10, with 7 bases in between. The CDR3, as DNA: TGCAGTGCTAGAGATCACCGAGAGCAGTTCTTC. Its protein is CSARDHREQFF.

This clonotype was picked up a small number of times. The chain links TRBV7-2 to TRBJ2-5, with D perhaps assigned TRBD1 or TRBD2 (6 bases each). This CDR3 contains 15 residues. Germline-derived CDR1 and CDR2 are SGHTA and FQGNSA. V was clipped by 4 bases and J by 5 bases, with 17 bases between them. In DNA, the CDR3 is TGTGCCAGCAGCTCCGGGGACAATCGGGGGGAGACCCAGTACTTC. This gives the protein CASSSGDNRGETQYF.

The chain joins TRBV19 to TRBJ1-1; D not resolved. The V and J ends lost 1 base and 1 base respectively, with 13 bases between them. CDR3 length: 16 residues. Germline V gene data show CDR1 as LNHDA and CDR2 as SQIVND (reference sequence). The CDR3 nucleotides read TGTGCCAGTAGTATAGCTTTTCCTGGGAAGAACACTGAAGCTTTCTTT. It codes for CASSIAFPGKNTEAFF.

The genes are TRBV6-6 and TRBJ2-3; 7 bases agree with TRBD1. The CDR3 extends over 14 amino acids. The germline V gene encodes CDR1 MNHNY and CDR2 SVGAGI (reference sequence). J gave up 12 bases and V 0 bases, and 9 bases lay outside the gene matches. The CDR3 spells CASSYSVFGTAQYF. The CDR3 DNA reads TGTGCCAGCAGTTACTCGGTTTTCGGGACAGCTCAGTATTTT.

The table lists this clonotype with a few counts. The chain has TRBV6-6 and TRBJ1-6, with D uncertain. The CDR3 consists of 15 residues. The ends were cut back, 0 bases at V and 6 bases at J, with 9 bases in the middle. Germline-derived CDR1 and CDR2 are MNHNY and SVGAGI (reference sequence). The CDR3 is CASSYSGSLNSPLHF. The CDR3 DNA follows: TGTGCCAGCAGTTACTCGGGGAGTCTTAATTCACCCCTCCACTTT.

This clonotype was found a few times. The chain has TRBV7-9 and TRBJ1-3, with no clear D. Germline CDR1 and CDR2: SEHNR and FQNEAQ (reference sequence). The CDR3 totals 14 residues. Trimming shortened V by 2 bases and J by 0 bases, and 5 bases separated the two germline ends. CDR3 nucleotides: TGTGCCAGCAGCTTATCTCGCTCTGGAAACACCATATATTTT. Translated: CASSLSRSGNTIYF.

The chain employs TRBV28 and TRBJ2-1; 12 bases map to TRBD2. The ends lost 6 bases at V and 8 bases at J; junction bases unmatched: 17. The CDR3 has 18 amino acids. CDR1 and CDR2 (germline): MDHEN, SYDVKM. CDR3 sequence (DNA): TGTGCCAGCAGGTCCGGGACTAGCGGGTTGAGGGGCCGTGATGAGCAGTTCTTC. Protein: CASRSGTSGLRGRDEQFF. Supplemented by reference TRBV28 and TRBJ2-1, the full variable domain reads DVKVTQSSRYLVKRTGEKVFLECVQDMDHENMFWYRQDPGLGLRLIYFSYDVKMKEKGDIPEGYSVSREKKERFSLILESASTNQTSMYLCASRSGTSGLRGRDEQFFGPGTRLTVL.

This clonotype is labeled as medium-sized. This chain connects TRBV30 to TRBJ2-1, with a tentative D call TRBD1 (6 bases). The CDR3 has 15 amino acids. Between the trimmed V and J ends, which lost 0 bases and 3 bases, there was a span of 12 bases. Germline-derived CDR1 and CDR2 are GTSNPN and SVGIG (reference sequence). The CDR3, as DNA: TGTGCCTGGAGTGTAGGGGACACTTTCTACAATGAGCAGTTCTTC. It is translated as CAWSVGDTFYNEQFF. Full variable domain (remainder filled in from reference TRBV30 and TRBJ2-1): SQTIHQWPATLVQPVGSPLSLECTVEGTSNPNLYWYRQAAGRGLQLLFYSVGIGQISSEVPQNLSASRPQDRQFILSSKKLLLSDSGFYLCAWSVGDTFYNEQFFGPGTRLTVL.

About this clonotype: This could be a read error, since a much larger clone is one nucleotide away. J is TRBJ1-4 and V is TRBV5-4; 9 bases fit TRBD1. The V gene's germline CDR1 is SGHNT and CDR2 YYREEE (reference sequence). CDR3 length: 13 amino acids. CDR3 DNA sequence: TGTGCCAGCAGGGACAGGGGAGATGAAATACTGTTTTTT. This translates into CASRDRGDEILFF.

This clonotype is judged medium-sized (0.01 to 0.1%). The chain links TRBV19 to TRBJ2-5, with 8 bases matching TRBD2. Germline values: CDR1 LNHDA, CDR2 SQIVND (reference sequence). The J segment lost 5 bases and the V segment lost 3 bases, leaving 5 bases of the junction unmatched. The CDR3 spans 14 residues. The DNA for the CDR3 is TGTGCCAGTAGTATTCATAGCGGGGAGGAGACCCAGTACTTC. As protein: CASSIHSGEETQYF.

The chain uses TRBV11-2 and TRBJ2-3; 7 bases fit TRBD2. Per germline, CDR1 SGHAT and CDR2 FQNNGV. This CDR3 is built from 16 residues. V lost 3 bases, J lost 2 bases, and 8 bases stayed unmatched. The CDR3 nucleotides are TGTGCCAGCAGCTTTCGGAGCGGGATAACCACAGATACGCAGTATTTT. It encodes CASSFRSGITTDTQYF. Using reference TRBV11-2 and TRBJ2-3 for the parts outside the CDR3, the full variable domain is EAGVAQSPRYKIIEKRQSVAFWCNPISGHATLYWYQQILGQGPKLLIQFQNNGVVDDSQLPKDRFSAERLKGVDSTLKIQPAKLEDSAVYLCASSFRSGITTDTQYFGPGTRLTVL.

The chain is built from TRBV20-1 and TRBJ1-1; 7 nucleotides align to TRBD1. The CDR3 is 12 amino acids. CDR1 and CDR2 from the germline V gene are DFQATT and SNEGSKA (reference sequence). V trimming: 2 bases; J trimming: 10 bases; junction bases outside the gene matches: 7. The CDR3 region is CSARFPSGGAFF. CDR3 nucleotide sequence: TGCAGTGCTAGATTTCCATCAGGGGGAGCTTTCTTT.